This T cell receptor beta chain emerged from a study of cytomegalovirus exposure and HLA in healthy donors. Study findings and constraints: It was reported that the classifier diagnosed cytomegalovirus status with high specificity and sensitivity in both the original and validation cohorts.

In regard to this clone: Its antigen is currently unknown.

Trimming removed 2 bases from V and 0 bases from J, with 7 bases in between. Germline V gene data show CDR1 as MGHRA and CDR2 as YSYEKL. The CDR3 loop spans 14 amino acids. This PCR relied on a set of 60 Vbeta primers and 13 Jbeta primers. Method: immunoSEQ multiplex PCR; TCRdb's copy keeps in-frame clones and lacks some. The repertoire consists of approximately 280,000 clones, with about nine tenths occurring once and the leading ten covering around 3.7%. This chain joins TRBV4-1 and TRBJ1-2; D call uncertain. The clonotype was recovered from a man aged 40-49 years in good health and CMV-seropositive. The sample was PBMCs. In DNA, the CDR3 is TGCGCCAGCAGCCAAAACACCGCTAACTATGGCTACACCTTC. Encoded protein: CASSQNTANYGYTF.